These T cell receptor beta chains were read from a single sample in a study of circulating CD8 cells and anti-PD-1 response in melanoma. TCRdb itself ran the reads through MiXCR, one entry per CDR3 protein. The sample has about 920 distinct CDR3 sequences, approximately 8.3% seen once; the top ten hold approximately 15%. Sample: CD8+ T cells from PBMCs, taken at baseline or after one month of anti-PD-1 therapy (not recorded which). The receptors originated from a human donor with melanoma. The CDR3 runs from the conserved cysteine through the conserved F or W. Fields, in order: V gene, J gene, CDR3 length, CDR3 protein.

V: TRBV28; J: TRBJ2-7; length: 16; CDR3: CASRGPQVPNSYEQYF
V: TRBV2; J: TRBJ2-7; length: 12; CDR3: CASTRGAYEQYF
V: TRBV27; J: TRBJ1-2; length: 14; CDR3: CASKPDNPYYGYTF
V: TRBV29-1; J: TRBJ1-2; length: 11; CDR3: CSGWDSYGHTF
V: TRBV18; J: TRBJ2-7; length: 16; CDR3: CASSPHATGGSYEQYF
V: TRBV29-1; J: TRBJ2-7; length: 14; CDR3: CSVEFRTAPYEQYF
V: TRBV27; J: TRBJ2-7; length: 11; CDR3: CASSIGYEQYF
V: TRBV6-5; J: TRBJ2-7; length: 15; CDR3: CASSYSNQDNYEQYF
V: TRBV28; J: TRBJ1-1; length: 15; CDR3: CASRLAIAGNTEAFF
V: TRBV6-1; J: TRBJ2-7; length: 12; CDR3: CASRVAYEQQYF
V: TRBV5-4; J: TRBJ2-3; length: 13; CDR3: CASSNRETDTQYF
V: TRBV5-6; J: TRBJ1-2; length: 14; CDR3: CASNPGRIFYGYTF